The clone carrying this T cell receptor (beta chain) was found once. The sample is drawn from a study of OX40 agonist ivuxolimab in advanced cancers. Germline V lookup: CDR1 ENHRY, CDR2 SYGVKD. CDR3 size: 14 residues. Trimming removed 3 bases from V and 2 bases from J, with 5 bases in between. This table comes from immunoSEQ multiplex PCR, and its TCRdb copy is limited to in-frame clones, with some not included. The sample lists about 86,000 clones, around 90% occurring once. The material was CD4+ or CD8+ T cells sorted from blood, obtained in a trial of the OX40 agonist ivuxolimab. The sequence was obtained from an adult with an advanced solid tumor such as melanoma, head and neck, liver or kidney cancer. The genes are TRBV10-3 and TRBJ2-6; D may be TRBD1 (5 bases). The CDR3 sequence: CAISEGAGANVLTF. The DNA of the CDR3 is TGTGCCATCAGTGAAGGGGCTGGGGCCAACGTCCTGACTTTC.